This TCR beta chain was found in a study of T cells in Graves' hyperthyroidism and ophthalmopathy. There were TCR beta CDR3 regions amplified from RNA transcripts. The TCR CDR3 was amplified in a first-round RT-PCR using the HTBI primer set. TCRdb ran MiXCR on the multiplex PCR reads and lists one entry per CDR3 protein. Among about 160,000 distinct CDR3 sequences listed, 9.4% were seen once. Of note for this clonotype: Germline is not matched at one junction end, which may reflect a read error.

The germline gives CDR1 SGHKS, CDR2 YYEKEE (reference sequence). The CDR3 is 14 amino acids. The chain recombines TRBV5-5 with TRBJ2-7, with 7 nucleotides matching TRBD2. Sample: blood. This sequence was found in a young woman with Graves' hyperthyroidism that later progressed to Graves' ophthalmopathy. CDR3 amino acids: CASSLGARDYGQYF. CDR3 bases: TGTGCCAGCAGCTTGGGGGCGAGGGACTACGGGCAGTACTTC.